The following is a TCR beta chain sequence with its context. The antigen remains unidentified. The sample comes from a study of T cells expressing NK-cell markers. Study observations and caveats: Each of roughly 6 donors carried dominant NKG2C+ clonotypes accounting for about 1.0-7.0% of CD8+ T cells.

Making the TCR beta cDNA relied on 5'RACE template switching with UMIs. TCRdb reprocessed the 5' RACE reads; each CDR3 protein has one entry and no DNA is given. The listing records 300,000 to 450,000 distinct CDR3 sequences. Sequenced sample: blood T cells: a sorted CD56 or NKG2C T cell subset, CD4+ or CD8+ T cells, or bulk PBMC T cells (not recorded which). The TCR originated in a man aged 18 to 69 in good health.

This CDR3 reads CASRADRSFNNEQFF. V gene TRBV6-1 combines with J gene TRBJ2-1; absent DNA, TCRdb's TRBD1 call cannot be checked. Germline loops: CDR1 MNHNS, CDR2 SASEGT. There are 15 residues in the CDR3.